The clone carrying this TCR beta chain was seen only a few times. Methods used by the authors: The assay estimated nucleated cells by amplifying reference gene primers. The protocol was immunoSEQ multiplex PCR, while the TCRdb copy is restricted to in-frame clones and leaves out a portion. That table is the source of V, J and clone size, and D and trimming were worked out from the DNA. The sample lists 60,000 to 75,000 clones; around 80% were seen once. This sample is drawn from a study of blood T cell repertoires in COVID-19. The wider study: The origin of the acute and convalescent COVID-19 samples was the United States, Italy and Spain. Nucleic acid was either cDNA or gDNA, and it came from T cells, B-cell-depleted T cells, or PBMCs.

Between the trimmed V and J ends, which lost 2 bases and 1 base, there was a span of 14 bases. From germline, CDR1 is SEHNR and CDR2 FQNEAQ (reference sequence). This CDR3 has 16 residues. The specimen was peripheral blood. This chain uses TRBV7-9 with TRBJ1-1; D gene unclear. This clonotype was obtained from a man in his 60s with active or convalescent COVID-19. The chain's CDR3 is CASSLSLAGSNTEAFF. The CDR3 coding sequence is TGTGCCAGCAGCTTATCCTTGGCGGGATCGAACACTGAAGCTTTCTTT.